A selection of T cell receptor beta chains follows, all from one sample in a study of blood T cells in healthy people across ages. Each CDR3 protein is one row after TCRdb ran MiXCR on the 5' RACE reads. Seen here are 1.5 million to 2 million distinct CDR3 sequences, around 36% observed once, and the top ten hold roughly 10%. The sequenced sample was blood. The receptors come from a woman in her twenties or thirties in good health. Each CDR3 is given with its conserved first and last residue. Each record gives: D gene, clone size, J gene, V gene, CDR3 protein, CDR3 DNA. The D gene is left open where the match is weak. Expanded clones are given a class, and other clones once, few, many or no size at all.

-,-,TRBJ1-1,TRBV4-1,CASSQELHPNTEAFF,TGCGCCAGCAGCCAAGAGTTACATCCGAACACTGAAGCTTTCTTT
-,few,TRBJ1-2,TRBV7-2,CASTWGGGGYTF,TGTGCCAGCACCTGGGGTGGCGGAGGCTACACCTTC
TRBD1,many,TRBJ2-5,TRBV29-1,CSVGYRGETQYF,TGCAGCGTTGGGTACAGGGGGGAGACCCAGTACTTC
TRBD1,-,TRBJ2-7,TRBV9,CASSVRGQPSGEQYF,TGTGCCAGCAGCGTACGGGGACAGCCGTCGGGCGAGCAGTACTTC
TRBD2,many,TRBJ2-7,TRBV3-1,CASSLGLAPSEQYF,TGTGCCAGCAGCCTCGGACTAGCGCCTAGCGAGCAGTACTTC
-,many,TRBJ2-7,TRBV12-3/TRBV12-4,CASSGDNSYEQYF,TGTGCCAGCAGTGGGGACAACTCCTACGAGCAGTACTTC
-,-,TRBJ2-4,TRBV2,CASTVTIKNIQYF,TGTGCCAGCACTGTGACCATCAAAAACATTCAGTACTTC
TRBD2,-,TRBJ2-3,TRBV5-1,CASSLLAGLIDMQYF,TGCGCCAGCAGCTTGCTAGCGGGGCTTATAGATATGCAGTATTTT
-,-,TRBJ2-7,TRBV2,CARHSEFSYEQYF,TGTGCCAGACACTCGGAATTTTCCTACGAGCAGTACTTC
-,few,TRBJ1-2,TRBV20-1,CSVRTLGGSVRYGYTF,TGCAGTGTCCGAACCTTGGGGGGCAGCGTTCGATATGGCTACACCTTC
TRBD2,-,TRBJ2-3,TRBV5-1,CASSTGLAGLSSTDTQYF,TGCGCCAGCAGCACGGGACTAGCGGGACTCTCTAGCACAGATACGCAGTATTTT
-,-,TRBJ2-5,TRBV5-1,CASSLSGRQETQYF,TGTGCCAGCAGCTTAAGTGGCCGGCAAGAGACCCAGTACTTC
-,few,TRBJ1-5,TRBV4-2,CASSQVFGGRQPQHF,TGTGCCAGCAGCCAAGTTTTCGGGGGGCGGCAGCCCCAGCATTTT
-,-,TRBJ2-3,TRBV7-2,CASSLVAGLDTQYF,TGTGCCAGCAGCTTAGTTGCGGGATTAGATACGCAGTATTTT
TRBD2,-,TRBJ2-4,TRBV20-1,CSARDLGGLAGEVLEQYF,TGCAGTGCTAGAGACCTGGGGGGACTAGCGGGAGAAGTGTTAGAGCAGTACTTC
-,-,TRBJ1-2,TRBV20-1,CSARAQGLSGYTF,TGCAGTGCTAGAGCCCAGGGGTTAAGTGGCTACACCTTC
TRBD1,many,TRBJ2-5,TRBV12-3/TRBV12-4,CASSFTGQGREETQYF,TGTGCCAGCAGTTTTACCGGACAGGGGAGGGAAGAGACCCAGTACTTC
-,-,TRBJ2-7,TRBV7-9,CASSFKPRDEQYF,TGTGCCAGCAGCTTCAAACCCAGGGACGAGCAGTACTTC
TRBD1,few,TRBJ1-2,TRBV28,CASSLLGGTGAYGYTF,TGTGCCAGCAGTTTATTAGGGGGGACAGGAGCCTATGGCTACACCTTC
-,many,TRBJ2-1,TRBV15,CATSRDLAGLSYNEQFF,TGTGCCACCAGCAGAGATCTGGCGGGTCTGTCCTACAATGAGCAGTTCTTC
-,few,TRBJ1-1,TRBV20-1,CSASAGNTEAFF,TGCAGTGCTAGTGCGGGGAACACTGAAGCTTTCTTT
-,few,TRBJ1-4,TRBV6-5,CASSYSPGAHEKLFF,TGTGCCAGCAGTTACTCTCCAGGTGCCCATGAAAAACTGTTTTTT
-,-,TRBJ2-7,TRBV5-5,CASSPVAEYEQYF,TGTGCCAGCAGCCCGGTGGCAGAATACGAGCAGTACTTC
TRBD2,-,TRBJ2-3,TRBV7-3,CASSLISGRDTDTQYF,TGTGCCAGCAGCTTAATAAGCGGGAGAGACACAGATACGCAGTATTTT
-,-,TRBJ1-6,TRBV5-5,CASSTRQDSPLHF,TGTGCCAGCAGCACCCGACAGGATTCACCCCTCCACTTT
TRBD2,many,TRBJ2-5,TRBV12-3/TRBV12-4,CASSSGGGPQETQYF,TGTGCCAGCAGTTCAGGCGGGGGGCCCCAAGAGACCCAGTACTTC
TRBD1,-,TRBJ2-7,TRBV15,CATSARTGEPYEQYF,TGTGCCACCAGCGCCCGGACAGGAGAACCCTACGAGCAGTACTTC
-,-,TRBJ1-1,TRBV7-6,CASGEGIGNTEAFF,TGTGCCAGCGGCGAGGGGATAGGAAACACTGAAGCTTTCTTT